This T cell receptor beta chain was profiled in a study of CD8 T cells in ankylosing spondylitis (dated by TCRdb to the late 2010s). About the full investigation: The study set out to find disease-linked TCR variants by profiling T cell receptor beta repertoires in ankylosing spondylitis patients and healthy donors. Peripheral blood samples were taken, and synovial fluid was additionally collected from ankylosing spondylitis patients. The full study cohort was made up of over 20 ankylosing spondylitis patients and over 90 healthy donors. What the study reported, not specific to this receptor: Blood from ankylosing spondylitis patients appeared to be characterized by a TCR beta motif made up of several highly homologous amino acid variants. Some TCR beta motif variants had previously been reported in synovial fluid and blood of reactive arthritis patients, which suggested common disease-initiation mechanisms. The disease-linked clones showed a CD8+ phenotype and occurred at relatively low frequencies in peripheral blood. The disease-linked clones were reported to be significantly enriched in matched synovial fluid samples from ankylosing spondylitis patients.

This clonotype has just one count. Its antigen is not yet known. Nothing much larger sits one base from this clone, and base qualities are not available. Just one read gives weak support. Including cysteine and phenylalanine, the CDR3 has 13 amino acids. Just the 39-base CDR3 DNA is kept, in frame starting at base 1. V and J lose 2 bases and 5 bases, and a span of 9 bases separates them. For CDR1 and CDR2, the germline V gene lists SNHLY and FYNNEI. The instrument was an Illumina HiSeq 2500. Quantitative 5'-RACE with molecular barcodes was the method used to prepare the TCR beta libraries. The authors' pipeline ran thus. A new computational method based on a probabilistic model of VDJ rearrangement was used to identify disease-linked TCR variants. TCRdb reworked the public reads: Q25 trimming with fastp, MiXCR clone assembly, productive beta chains retained. Rows with a matching CDR3 protein are joined into one entry that keeps the most common DNA and genes. For this entry, the V and J calls and clone size follow TCRdb and not the study's own pipeline. The sample table contains approximately 540,000 distinct CDR3 sequences; only one count was recorded for about 13% of them. The top ten constitute around 7% of the sample.

Recombination linked TRBV2 to TRBJ2-5, with the identity of the D gene unclear. The sequence was collected from a male donor with ankylosing spondylitis. Sample: blood, either unsorted or a sorted T cell fraction (not recorded which). CDR3 protein: CASSEFSRETQYF. The DNA reads TGTGCCAGCAGTGAATTCTCCCGGGAGACCCAGTACTTC.